This T cell receptor beta chain was sequenced for a study of STAT3 mutations in large granular lymphocyte leukemia. The CDR3 has 15 amino acids. V dropped 8 bases and J dropped 2; count of bases not matched to a gene: 6. Germline V gene lookup returns CDR1 MNHNS and CDR2 SASEGT. A note on this clone: The antigen is unknown.

Libraries were prepared by immunoSEQ multiplex PCR; TCRdb keeps only in-frame clonotypes and omits some of them. This sample has several thousand clones; about 89% occur once, and the top ten carry more than 80%. Overall study results and limits: Differing intervals and regimens complicate linking therapy response to clone burden. All newly emerging clones after therapy were STAT3 wild type. Every T-LGLL patient had at least one immunodominant TCRbeta clonotype.

The material sequenced was peripheral blood mononuclear cells. The origin of this receptor is an older man with T-cell large granular lymphocyte leukemia. Some clones in this sample may be carry-over from other donors' samples. The rearrangement uses TRBV6-1 and TRBJ1-5; 10 nucleotides agree with TRBD1. The CDR3 sequence is CASLAGTGGNQPQHF. CDR3 DNA sequence: TGTGCCAGCCTAGCCGGGACAGGGGGCAATCAGCCCCAGCATTTT.